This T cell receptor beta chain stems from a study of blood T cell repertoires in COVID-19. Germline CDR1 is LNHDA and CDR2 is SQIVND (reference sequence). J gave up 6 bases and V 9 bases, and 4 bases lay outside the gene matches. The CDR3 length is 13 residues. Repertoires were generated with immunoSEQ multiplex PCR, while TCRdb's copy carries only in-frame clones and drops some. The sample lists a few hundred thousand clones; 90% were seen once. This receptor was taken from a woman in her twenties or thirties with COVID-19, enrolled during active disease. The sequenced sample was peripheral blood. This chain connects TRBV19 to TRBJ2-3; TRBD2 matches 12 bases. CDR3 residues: CASEGLAGDTQYF. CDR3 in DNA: TGTGCCAGCGAGGGACTAGCGGGCGATACGCAGTATTTT.